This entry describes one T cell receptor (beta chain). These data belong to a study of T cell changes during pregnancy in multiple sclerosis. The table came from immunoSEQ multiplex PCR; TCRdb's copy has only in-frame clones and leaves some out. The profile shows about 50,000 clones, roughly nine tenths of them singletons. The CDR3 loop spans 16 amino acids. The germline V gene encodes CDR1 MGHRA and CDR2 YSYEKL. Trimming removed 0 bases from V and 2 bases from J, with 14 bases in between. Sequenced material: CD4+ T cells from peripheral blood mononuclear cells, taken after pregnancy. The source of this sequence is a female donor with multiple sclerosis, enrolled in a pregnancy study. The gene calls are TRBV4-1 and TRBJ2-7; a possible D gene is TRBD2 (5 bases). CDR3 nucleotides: TGCGCCAGCAGCCAAGACGGACTCCCAACGACCTACGAGCAGTACTTC. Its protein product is CASSQDGLPTTYEQYF.